This paragraph reports one T cell receptor beta chain. Which antigen it targets is not known. No much larger clone exists at a distance of one base, and base qualities are not known. The sample belongs to a study of T cell responses to AZD1222 COVID-19 vaccine (dated by TCRdb to the early 2020s). Study-wide context: A total of 233 trial participants underwent TCR sequencing, of whom nearly 210 received two doses of AZD1222 and some 26 received two doses of the MenACWY control vaccine. Trial participants were enrolled into age subgroups of 18-55, 56-69 and 70-plus years, which contained approximately 150, 30 and 60 TCR-sequenced participants, respectively. Study-level results and caveats: Conclusions about previously exposed vaccinees are limited, since just 5 to 7 AZD1222 recipients were seropositive for SARS-CoV-2 at baseline. Participants were mostly white British, with more females than males. The authors suggested clonal diversity may have been underestimated. No day 14 peak-response samples were available, so repertoires were characterized only after the peak T cell response. CD4 TCRs associated with the vaccine covered the entire spike protein, and the dominant responses were in regions 160-218 and 743-854. After two AZD1222 doses, spike-specific TCR breadth and depth were significantly higher than at day 0 and than in MenACWY recipients. In the small 56-69-year group, the increase in depth fell short of significance, most likely because of low power. Epitopes outside the regions mutated in the B.1.351 and B.1.1.7 variants were reportedly recognized by nearly half of the unique spike-specific TCRs.

What this sample's time point label stands for: about 28 days (+/-7) after the second vaccine dose. AZD1222 recipients with second doses at about 4 weeks or about 12 weeks were pooled, because spike-specific TCR depth and breadth did not differ between schedules. Vaccinee samples came from UK trials COV001 and COV002, including a single-blind randomized controlled phase 2/3 trial of AZD1222 (ChAdOx1 nCoV-19) in healthy adults. Trial participant PBMC samples were collected at day 0 and day 28 after the second dose for TCRbeta chain sequencing. From its cysteine to its phenylalanine, the CDR3 spans 13 amino acids. Only the CDR3 region is kept as DNA, spanning 39 bases read in frame from base 1. V sheds 3 bases and J sheds 4 bases, leaving 7 bases between their ends. The CDR3 regions of human TCRbeta chains were analyzed by immunosequencing. On the authors' methods: Repertoire TCRs were checked for matches against a reference library of SARS-CoV-2-specific TCRs that had been generated using the MIRA antigen-specificity platform. Breadth was defined as the fraction of unique TCRs that were SARS-CoV-2-associated, and depth was defined as the fraction of total T cells that were SARS-CoV-2-associated. Using the MIRA data, each spike-specific TCR was mapped to the spike region that the TCR reacts to and placed in a CD4 or CD8 class. Log10-transformed breadth and depth values were compared by one-way ANOVA with Sidak's multiple comparisons tests. What TCRdb holds here is the immuneACCESS table cut down to in-frame rearrangements. Part of the clones is not present; checked against another copy, under half of the missing clones reflect an unresolved V gene, and the others are unexplained. V, J and clone size are taken as reported in that table, and D and trimming were inferred from the DNA itself. The sample table contains about 140,000 clones; only one count was recorded for roughly 89% of them. Of the sample, roughly 1.5% is held by the ten largest clones.

Recombination joined TRBV12-3 or TRBV12-4 with TRBJ2-1, and TRBD2 may be the D gene, going by 5 matching bases. The TCR originated in an adult who received the AZD1222 COVID-19 vaccine. Sequencing was performed on peripheral blood, taken 28 days after the second AZD1222 dose. The DNA sequence is TGTGCCAGCAGTTTCAGGACTTACAATGAGCAGTTCTTC. Its coded protein is CASSFRTYNEQFF.